This TCR beta chain comes out of a study of cytomegalovirus exposure and HLA in healthy donors. General study findings and limits: Reported findings show TCR beta sequences accurately forecast HLA-A and HLA-B alleles in most subjects. According to an earlier analysis, most TCR beta V segments yielded productive rearrangements about 87% or about 30% of the time. The study assumed roughly uniform donor sequencing depth for presence/absence analyses.

Comment on this clone: Its matching antigen is unknown.

Researchers ran the PCR with 60 Vbeta and 13 Jbeta primers. Clones were read by immunoSEQ multiplex PCR, and TCRdb kept only the in-frame ones, dropping some. The sample lists about 140,000 clones, roughly three quarters seen once, with around 1.6% in the top ten. Donors showed nominal health when sampled, although they likely had unrecorded immune exposures. The V and J ends lost 3 bases and 0 bases respectively, with 20 bases between them. The CDR3 runs 18 residues. Germline V gene data show CDR1 as SGHKS and CDR2 as YYEKEE (reference sequence). The genes are TRBV5-5 and TRBJ2-3; the D gene is possibly TRBD1 (5 bases). The source material was PBMCs. The origin of this receptor is a young woman in good health and CMV-seronegative. The CDR3 sequence: CASSYQQGAATSTDTQYF. The CDR3 coding sequence is TGTGCCAGCAGCTACCAACAAGGGGCTGCTACTAGCACAGATACGCAGTATTTT.